This T cell receptor beta chain was observed in a study of CD8+CD57+ T cells in acquired aplastic anemia. Patients chosen for sequencing had CD8+CD57+ cells that had expanded, as shown by flow cytometry. For CDR3 and TCR beta VDJ profiling, genomic DNA was the template used. TCRdb ran MiXCR on the reads and lists one entry per CDR3 protein. This sample has hundreds of thousands of distinct CDR3 sequences, with around a third found just once. Germline loops: CDR1 KGHDR, CDR2 SFDVKD. The CDR3 extends over 20 amino acids. Trimming pared 3 bases from V and 2 bases from J, leaving 28 bases between. This sequence was found in a human donor with aplastic anemia. V usage is TRBV24-1 and J usage is TRBJ2-7; possibly TRBD1 for D (7 bases). The sequenced sample consisted of sorted CD4+, CD8+, or CD8+CD57+ T cells (not recorded which) from PBMCs. The CDR3 nucleotides read TGTGCCACCAGTGATACCCGGGACAGCAGCTTGGAGGGGGGACCCTACGAGCAGTACTTC. Protein: CATSDTRDSSLEGGPYEQYF.